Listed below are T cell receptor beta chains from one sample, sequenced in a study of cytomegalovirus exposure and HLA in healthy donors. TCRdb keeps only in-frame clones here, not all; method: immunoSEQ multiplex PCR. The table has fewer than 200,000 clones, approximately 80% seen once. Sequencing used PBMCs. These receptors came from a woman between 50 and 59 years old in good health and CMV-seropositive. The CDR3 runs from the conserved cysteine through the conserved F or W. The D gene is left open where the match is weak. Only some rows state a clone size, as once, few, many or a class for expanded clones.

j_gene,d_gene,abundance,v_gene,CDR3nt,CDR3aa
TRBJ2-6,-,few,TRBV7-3,TGTGCCAGCAGCAAAGCGGGTGCTGGGGCCAACGTCCTGACTTTC,CASSKAGAGANVLTF
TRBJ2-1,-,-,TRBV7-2,TGTGCCAGCTCTTGGACTGAGGGCTCCTACAATGAGCAGTTCTTC,CASSWTEGSYNEQFF
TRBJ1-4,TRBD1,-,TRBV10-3,TGTGCCATCAGTGATCTAGGGGGCGTTGAAAAACTGTTTTTT,CAISDLGGVEKLFF
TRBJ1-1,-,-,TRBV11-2,TGTGCCAGCAGCTTAGATCGGGACACTGAAGCTTTCTTT,CASSLDRDTEAFF
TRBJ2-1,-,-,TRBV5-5,TGTGCCAGCAGCTTGGGAGTGGTGAATGAGCAGTTCTTC,CASSLGVVNEQFF
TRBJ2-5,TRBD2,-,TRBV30,TGTGCCTGGAGTGTTTTAGCGGGGCCTCAAGAGACCCAGTACTTC,CAWSVLAGPQETQYF
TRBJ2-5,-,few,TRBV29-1,TGCAGCGTTGAGGAGTCGGAGGGAGAGACCCAGTACTTC,CSVEESEGETQYF
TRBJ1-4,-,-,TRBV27,TGTGCCAGCAGTTCCGGGATTACGGGTGAAAAACTGTTTTTT,CASSSGITGEKLFF
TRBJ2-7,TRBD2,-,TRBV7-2,TGTGCCAGCAGCTTAGGTAGCGGGGGGGCCTCCGGCTACGAGCAGTACTTC,CASSLGSGGASGYEQYF
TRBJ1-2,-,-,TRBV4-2,TGTGCCAGCAGCCAAGTGCTCGAGAGGACAAACTATGGCTACACCTTC,CASSQVLERTNYGYTF
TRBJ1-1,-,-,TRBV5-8,TGTGCCAGCAGCTTGCAGGGCAGCACTGAAGCTTTCTTT,CASSLQGSTEAFF
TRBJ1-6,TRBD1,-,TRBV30,TGTGCCTGGAGGGACAGGGCAAATTCACCCCTCCACTTT,CAWRDRANSPLHF
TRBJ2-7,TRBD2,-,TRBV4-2,TGTGCCAGCAGCCAAGGGAGCGGGAGATGGTACGAGCAGTACTTC,CASSQGSGRWYEQYF
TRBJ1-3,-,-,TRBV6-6,TGTGCCAGCAGTTCCAACTCTGGAAACACCATATATTTT,CASSSNSGNTIYF
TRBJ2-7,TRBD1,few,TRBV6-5,TGTGCCAGCAGTGCTAGGGGGACAGCTAGCTACGAGCAGTACTTC,CASSARGTASYEQYF
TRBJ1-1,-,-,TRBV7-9,TGTGCCAGCAGCCCCCCCTCCTTTGACAGGAACACTGAAGCTTTCTTT,CASSPPSFDRNTEAFF
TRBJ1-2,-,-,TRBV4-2,TGTGCCAGCAGCCAAGATTGGCAGGGTAGGGATGGCTACACCTTC,CASSQDWQGRDGYTF
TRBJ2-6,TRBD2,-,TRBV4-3,TGCGCCAGCAGCCAAGCGGGGGGAGGTGGGGCCAACGTCCTGACTTTC,CASSQAGGGGANVLTF
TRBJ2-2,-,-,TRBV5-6,TGTGCCAGCAGCCTAACCTCCGGGGGGAACACCGGGGAGCTGTTTTTT,CASSLTSGGNTGELFF
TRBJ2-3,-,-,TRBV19,TGTGCCAGTAGGTATACAGATACGCAGTATTTT,CASRYTDTQYF